These T cell receptor beta chains were read from a single sample in a study of PD-1 blockade in mismatch repair-deficient tumors. TCRdb's copy holds only in-frame clones and misses some; the assay was immunoSEQ multiplex PCR. The sample yields roughly 48,000 clones, 77% seen once. The starting material was PBMCs, obtained before pembrolizumab treatment. The receptors originated from an adult with mismatch repair-deficient cancer. Both conserved end residues are part of each CDR3. A D gene is named only where the DNA matches it firmly. Clone sizes are given selectively: once, few, many, or a class where the clone is expanded.

v_gene	abundance	j_gene	d_gene	CDR3nt	CDR3aa
TRBV7-2	few	TRBJ1-5	TRBD1	TGTGCCAGCAGCTCGTACGCGGGGGGACAGGTAAATCAGCCCCAGCATTTT	CASSSYAGGQVNQPQHF
TRBV5-4	few	TRBJ2-6	.	TGTGCCAGCAGCTTGATCGGGGCTGGGGCCAACGTCCTGACTTTC	CASSLIGAGANVLTF
TRBV6-5	.	TRBJ1-4	.	TGTGCCAGCAGGCCCATCGGCAGGGCGGAAAAACTGTTTTTT	CASRPIGRAEKLFF
TRBV19	.	TRBJ1-1	.	TGTGCCAGTACTACAATGAACACTGAAGCTTTCTTT	CASTTMNTEAFF
TRBV2	.	TRBJ2-6	.	TGTGCCAGCAGGACGACAGTAACAAGCTCTGGGGCCAACGTCCTGACTTTC	CASRTTVTSSGANVLTF
TRBV5-1	.	TRBJ2-2	.	TGCGCCAGCAGCTACCGGACGGGGGACACCGGGGAGCTGTTTTTT	CASSYRTGDTGELFF
TRBV2	.	TRBJ1-5	TRBD1	TGTGCCAGCAGGGCAGGGGGCGAAGGCCAGCCCCAGCATTTT	CASRAGGEGQPQHF
TRBV7-9	.	TRBJ2-7	TRBD2	TGTGCCAGCCGTGGGGGGGGCGAGCAGTACTTC	CASRGGGEQYF
TRBV7-2	.	TRBJ1-5	TRBD1	TGTGCCAGCAGATACAATCCGGGACAGGATAATCAGCCCCAGCATTTT	CASRYNPGQDNQPQHF
TRBV18	once	TRBJ2-3	.	TGTGCCAGCTCACCGGAGTTGGAGTACACAGATACGCAGTATTTT	CASSPELEYTDTQYF
TRBV7-9	.	TRBJ2-7	.	TGTGCCAGCAGCTCTGGGACCTCCTACGAGCAGTACTTC	CASSSGTSYEQYF
TRBV7-3	.	TRBJ1-1	.	TGTGCCAGCGGCATCCAAGAGGGCGCAGCTTTCTTT	CASGIQEGAAFF
TRBV5-1	.	TRBJ2-2	.	TGCGCCAGCAGCTTGGAGGCCGGGGAGCTGTTTTTT	CASSLEAGELFF
TRBV5-1	.	TRBJ1-1	TRBD1	TGCGCCAGCAGCTATAAACAGGGGTCGAACACTGAAGCTTTCTTT	CASSYKQGSNTEAFF
TRBV5-6	.	TRBJ1-2	.	TGTGCCAGCAGCTCCCAGATAGCTAACTATGGCTACACCTTC	CASSSQIANYGYTF
TRBV11-3	.	TRBJ1-1	.	TGTGCCAGCAGCTTAGATAATCAGCGAGACACTGAAGCTTTCTTT	CASSLDNQRDTEAFF
TRBV4-1	few	TRBJ2-7	TRBD1	TGCGCCAGCAGCCTATGGACAGGGTTTCGGAACGAGCAGTACTTC	CASSLWTGFRNEQYF
TRBV7-3	.	TRBJ2-2	.	TGTGCCAGCAGCCCCCGTGTGGGCGGCACCGGGGAGCTGTTTTTT	CASSPRVGGTGELFF
TRBV29-1	.	TRBJ1-3	.	TGCAGCGCGACCCTCTCTGGAAACACCATATATTTT	CSATLSGNTIYF
TRBV19	.	TRBJ2-7	TRBD2	TGTGCCAGTAGTATGGATGGACTAGCGGGAGAGTACCGGGGGGACGAGCAGTACTTC	CASSMDGLAGEYRGDEQYF
TRBV2	medium-sized	TRBJ2-7	TRBD2	TGTGCCAGCATGGGGAGACTAGCGGGACTGGGGGAGCAGTACTTC	CASMGRLAGLGEQYF
TRBV7-9	.	TRBJ2-5	TRBD2	TGTGCCAGCAGCGGGACTAGCGGGAGAAGGGAGACCCAGTACTTC	CASSGTSGRRETQYF
TRBV29-1	.	TRBJ1-1	TRBD1	TGCAGCGTTGAAAAGACAGGGATTGAAGCTTTCTTT	CSVEKTGIEAFF
TRBV7-9	once	TRBJ1-1	.	TGTGCCAGCAGCCCTCCCGGGCGAACGAACACTGAAGCTTTCTTT	CASSPPGRTNTEAFF
TRBV4-1	.	TRBJ2-1	TRBD2	TGCGCCAGCAGGGGAGGGACTAGCGGGAGTGAAACCTACAATGAGCAGTTCTTC	CASRGGTSGSETYNEQFF
TRBV6-5	.	TRBJ1-1	TRBD1	TGTGCCAGCACGACAGGGGGCGAATCCGCTGAAGCTTTCTTT	CASTTGGESAEAFF
TRBV30	.	TRBJ1-5	.	TGTGCCTGGAGTGTAGTAGGGGGAAGGAATCAGCCCCAGCATTTT	CAWSVVGGRNQPQHF
TRBV29-1	.	TRBJ2-1	.	TGCAGCGTTGACGTGGGGATGAGCTCCTACAATGAGCAGTTCTTC	CSVDVGMSSYNEQFF
TRBV9	once	TRBJ2-5	TRBD2	TGTGCCAGCAGCCTAACCGGGACTAGCGGGAGGACAGAGACCCAGTACTTC	CASSLTGTSGRTETQYF
TRBV19	.	TRBJ2-5	.	TGTGCCAGTAGTATAGGGGATACGGGGGCCCAGGAGACCCAGTACTTC	CASSIGDTGAQETQYF
TRBV5-1	.	TRBJ2-5	.	TGCGCCAGCAGCTTGGAGGGGGAGACCCAGTACTTC	CASSLEGETQYF
TRBV5-1	.	TRBJ2-4	.	TGCGCCAGCAGCTTGGAGGGGTCAGCCAAAAACATTCAGTACTTC	CASSLEGSAKNIQYF